This TCR beta chain was captured by sequencing in a study of vaccination and CD4 T cells after COVID-19. The Oncomine TCR Beta short-read assay was what sequenced the DNA obtained from cultured CD4+ T cells. TCRdb used MiXCR to reprocess the PCR reads, holding one entry per CDR3 protein. The sample carries about 20,000 distinct CDR3 sequences, 55% recorded once. Per the germline V gene, CDR1 is LNHDA and CDR2 is SQIVND (reference sequence). V gave up 2 bases and J gave up 8 bases, with 27 bases separating them. The CDR3 extends over 18 amino acids. This sample's treatment: approximately nine-day PBMC culture with coronavirus spike peptide pools or control peptides (ViraFEST assay). Remarks on this clonotype: Its specificity is unknown.

Sequencing was carried out using CD4+ T cells from blood, cultured in vitro. The receptor was isolated from a human donor who had recovered from COVID-19. The chain uses TRBV19 and TRBJ1-1, with D unresolved. The CDR3 region is CASSIFPGTRGDSSEAFF. CDR3 nucleotide sequence: TGTGCCAGTAGTATATTCCCGGGAACCCGAGGCGATAGCTCCGAAGCTTTCTTT. Full variable domain (outside the CDR3, taken from reference TRBV19 and TRBJ1-1): DGGITQSPKYLFRKEGQNVTLSCEQNLNHDAMYWYRQDPGQGLRLIYYSQIVNDFQKGDIAEGYSVSREKKESFPLTVTSAQKNPTAFYLCASSIFPGTRGDSSEAFFGQGTRLTVV.